The sequence of this T cell receptor beta chain was determined in a study of blood T cell repertoires in COVID-19. CDR3 length: 15 residues. The V gene's germline CDR1 is SNHLY and CDR2 FYNNEI. J lost 3 bases, V lost 5 bases, and 6 bases had no gene match. Data came from immunoSEQ multiplex PCR; TCRdb stores just in-frame clones and leaves some out. Among about 280,000 clones listed, 85% were seen once. This TCR came from a woman aged 45-60 years who had recovered from COVID-19. Sequenced input: PBMCs or T cells enriched from blood (not recorded which). This chain uses TRBV2 with TRBJ2-4; 8 bases agree with TRBD1. In nucleotides, the CDR3 is TGTGCCAGCAGTTGGACAGGGAATATCAAAAACATTCAGTACTTC. Amino acid sequence: CASSWTGNIKNIQYF. Looking up the rest from reference TRBV2 and TRBJ2-4 gives the full variable domain: EPEVTQTPSHQVTQMGQEVILRCVPISNHLYFYWYRQILGQKVEFLVSFYNNEISEKSEIFDDQFSVERPDGSNFTLKIRSTKLEDSAMYFCASSWTGNIKNIQYFGAGTRLSVL.